This T cell receptor (beta chain) was sequenced during a study of T cell responses to AZD1222 COVID-19 vaccine. To note about this clone: Its antigen is undetermined.

Germline lookup yields CDR1 SEHNR and CDR2 FQNEAQ (reference sequence). The CDR3 is 12 amino acids. Trimming removed 5 bases from V and 6 bases from J, with 9 bases in between. Sequencing used immunoSEQ multiplex PCR; TCRdb keeps in-frame clones, though not all of them. The table lists 150,000 to 200,000 clones, 70% to 90% of them singletons. Whole-study findings and limits: Close to half of all spike-specific TCRs reportedly target regions of the variants that are unmutated. A rise in Spike-specific TCR breadth and depth followed two AZD1222 doses. Clonal diversity was possibly underestimated, and the donors were mostly white British, with more females. Spike-wide coverage was observed for vaccine-associated CD4 TCRs, with dominant responses at 160-218 and 743-854.

The chain recombines TRBV7-9 with TRBJ2-3; D gene unclear. This material consisted of peripheral blood, taken 28 days after the second dose of the MenACWY control vaccine. The TCR comes from an adult who received the MenACWY meningococcal vaccine as a control. In DNA form, the CDR3 reads TGTGCCAGCAGCACGGCCGCGGATACGCAGTATTTT. This codes for CASSTAADTQYF.